This T cell receptor beta chain emerged from a study of cytomegalovirus exposure and HLA in healthy donors. Across the whole study: In an early release, HLA-typed donors contributed 90 million or so unique TCR sequences. Points from the study as a whole: Among TCR beta chains of equal frequency, HLA-associated ones were more clonally expanded in a later analysis. Based on reports, TCR beta sequences accurately predicted HLA-A and HLA-B alleles for most subjects. Only CMV serostatus was available as immune exposure information.

The PCR used 60 Vbeta and 13 Jbeta primers. Clones were read by immunoSEQ multiplex PCR, and TCRdb kept only the in-frame ones, dropping some. The sample has 150,000 to 200,000 clones, over 60% seen once. This clone has just a few counts. Its antigen is as yet unknown. The sequencing sample was made of PBMCs. This receptor was taken from a girl aged 10 to 17 in good health and CMV-seronegative.

CDR3 in amino acids: CASSLSGTGRAGANVLTF. CDR3 nucleotides: TGCGCCAGCAGCTTGTCCGGGACAGGACGTGCCGGGGCCAACGTCCTGACTTTC. V gene TRBV5-1 combines with J gene TRBJ2-6, with TRBD1 identical over 8 bases. CDR1 and CDR2 from the germline V gene are SGHRS and YFSETQ. V trimming: 1 base; J trimming: 4 bases; junction bases outside the gene matches: 10. This CDR3 has 18 residues.